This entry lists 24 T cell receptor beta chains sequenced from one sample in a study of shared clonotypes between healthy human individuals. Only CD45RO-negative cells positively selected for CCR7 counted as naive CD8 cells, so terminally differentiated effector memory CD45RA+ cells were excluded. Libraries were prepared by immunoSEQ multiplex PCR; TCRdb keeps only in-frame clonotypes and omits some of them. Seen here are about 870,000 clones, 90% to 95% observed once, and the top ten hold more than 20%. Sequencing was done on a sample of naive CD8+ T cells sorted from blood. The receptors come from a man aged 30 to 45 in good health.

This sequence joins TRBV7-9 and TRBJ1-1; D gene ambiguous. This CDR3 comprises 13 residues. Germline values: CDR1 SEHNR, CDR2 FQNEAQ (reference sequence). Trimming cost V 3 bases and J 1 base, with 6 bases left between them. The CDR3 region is CASSFGKNTEAFF. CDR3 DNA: TGTGCCAGCAGCTTTGGAAAGAACACTGAAGCTTTCTTT.

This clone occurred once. DNA of the CDR3: TGTGCCAGCAGCTTGGAAACTAGCGGAGCCCTGGAGCAGTTCTTC. Amino acids: CASSLETSGALEQFF. This chain uses TRBV5-6 with TRBJ2-1; 8 bases are a match to TRBD2. This CDR3 comprises 15 residues. J gave up 10 bases and V 0 bases, and 9 bases lay outside the gene matches. Germline assignment: CDR1 SGHDT and CDR2 YYEEEE.

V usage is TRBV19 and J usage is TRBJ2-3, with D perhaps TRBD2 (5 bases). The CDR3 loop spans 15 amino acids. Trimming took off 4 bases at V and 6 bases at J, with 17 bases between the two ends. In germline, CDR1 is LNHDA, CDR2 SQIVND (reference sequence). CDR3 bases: TGTGCCAGTAGTAACGAGGACTCCCTGGGGGATACGCAGTATTTT. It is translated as CASSNEDSLGDTQYF.

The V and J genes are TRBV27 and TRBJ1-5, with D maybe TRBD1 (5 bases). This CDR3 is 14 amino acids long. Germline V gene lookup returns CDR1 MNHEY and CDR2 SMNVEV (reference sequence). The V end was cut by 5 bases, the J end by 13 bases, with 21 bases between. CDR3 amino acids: CASSPDSRGSWQHF. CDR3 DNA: TGTGCCAGCAGTCCAGACTCCCGGGGGTCGTGGCAGCATTTT.

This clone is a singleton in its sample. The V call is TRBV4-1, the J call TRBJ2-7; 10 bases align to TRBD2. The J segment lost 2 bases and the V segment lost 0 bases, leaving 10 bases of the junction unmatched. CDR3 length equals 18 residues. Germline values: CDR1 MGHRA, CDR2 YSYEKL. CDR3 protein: CASSQDSSGSLFTYEQYF. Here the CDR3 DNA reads TGCGCCAGCAGCCAAGATTCTAGCGGGAGTCTTTTTACCTACGAGCAGTACTTC.

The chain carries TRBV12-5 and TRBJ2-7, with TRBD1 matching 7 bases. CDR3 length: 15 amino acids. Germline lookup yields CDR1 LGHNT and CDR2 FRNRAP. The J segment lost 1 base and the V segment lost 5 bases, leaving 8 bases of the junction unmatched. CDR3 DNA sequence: TGTGCTAGTGGTCCGCGCACAGGGGTTTCCTACGAGCAGTACTTC. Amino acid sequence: CASGPRTGVSYEQYF.

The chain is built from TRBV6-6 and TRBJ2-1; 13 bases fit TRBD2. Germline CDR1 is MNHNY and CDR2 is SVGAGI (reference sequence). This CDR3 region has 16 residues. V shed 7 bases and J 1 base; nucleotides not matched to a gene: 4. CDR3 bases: TGTGCCAGCATCGGACTAGCGGGAGAGTCCTACAATGAGCAGTTCTTC. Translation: CASIGLAGESYNEQFF.

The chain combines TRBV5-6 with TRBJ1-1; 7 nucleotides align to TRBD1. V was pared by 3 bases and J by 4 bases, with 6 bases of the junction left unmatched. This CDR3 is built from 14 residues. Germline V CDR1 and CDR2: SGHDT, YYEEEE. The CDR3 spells CASSYQGDRTEAFF. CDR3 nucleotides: TGTGCCAGCAGCTACCAGGGGGATCGCACTGAAGCTTTCTTT.

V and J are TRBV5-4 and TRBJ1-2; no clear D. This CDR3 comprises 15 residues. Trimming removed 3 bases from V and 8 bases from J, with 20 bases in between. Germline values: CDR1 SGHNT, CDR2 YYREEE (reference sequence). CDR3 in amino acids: CASSWTTVVVGGYTF. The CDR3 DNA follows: TGTGCCAGCAGCTGGACTACAGTCGTGGTGGGGGGCTACACCTTC. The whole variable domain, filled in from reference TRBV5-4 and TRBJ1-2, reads ETGVTQSPTHLIKTRGQQVTLRCSSQSGHNTVSWYQQALGQGPQFIFQYYREEENGRGNFPPRFSGLQFPNYSSELNVNALELDDSALYLCASSWTTVVVGGYTFGSGTRLTVV.

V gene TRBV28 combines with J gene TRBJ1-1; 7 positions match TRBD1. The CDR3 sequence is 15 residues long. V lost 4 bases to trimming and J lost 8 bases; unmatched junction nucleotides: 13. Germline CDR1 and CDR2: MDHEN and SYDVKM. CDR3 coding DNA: TGTGCCAGCAGTTCTGAGACAGGGCTGATGGGAGAAGCTTTCTTT. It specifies CASSSETGLMGEAFF.

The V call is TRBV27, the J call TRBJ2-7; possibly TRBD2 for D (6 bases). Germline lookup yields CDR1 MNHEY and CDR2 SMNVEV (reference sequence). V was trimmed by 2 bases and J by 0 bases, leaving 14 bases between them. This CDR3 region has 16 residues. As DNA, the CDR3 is TGTGCCAGCAGTTTAAGACCAGCGGGCCACTCCTACGAGCAGTACTTC. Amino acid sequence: CASSLRPAGHSYEQYF.

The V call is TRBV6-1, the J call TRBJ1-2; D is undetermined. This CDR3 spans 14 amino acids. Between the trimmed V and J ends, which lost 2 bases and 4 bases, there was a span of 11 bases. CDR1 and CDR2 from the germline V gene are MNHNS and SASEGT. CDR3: CASSERTTSYGYTF. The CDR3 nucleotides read TGTGCCAGCAGTGAAAGAACAACCTCCTATGGCTACACCTTC.

The CDR3 loop reads CASSVWQDTGELFF. For the CDR3, the DNA is TGTGCCAGCAGCGTATGGCAGGACACCGGGGAGCTGTTTTTT. This sequence joins TRBV9 and TRBJ2-2, with D hard to call. Germline V gene data show CDR1 as SGDLS and CDR2 as YYNGEE. The V end lost 1 base, the J end lost 3 bases, and 7 bases lay between the germline ends. CDR3 length: 14 residues.

CDR3 region: CASSSGTGDTEAFF. The CDR3 DNA follows: TGTGCCAGCAGTTCGGGGACAGGGGACACTGAAGCTTTCTTT. The chain joins TRBV27 to TRBJ1-1, with 10 bases fitting TRBD1. Germline loops: CDR1 MNHEY, CDR2 SMNVEV (reference sequence). The length of the CDR3 is 14 residues. The trim removed 4 bases at V and 3 bases at J, leaving 2 bases unmatched.

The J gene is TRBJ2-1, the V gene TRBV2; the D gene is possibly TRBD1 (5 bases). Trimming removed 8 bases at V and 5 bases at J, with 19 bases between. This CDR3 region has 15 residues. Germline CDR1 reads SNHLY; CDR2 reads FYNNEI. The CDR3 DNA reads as TGTGCCAGCGGCAGGGCCCAAGCCCTCAACAATGAGCAGTTCTTC. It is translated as CASGRAQALNNEQFF.

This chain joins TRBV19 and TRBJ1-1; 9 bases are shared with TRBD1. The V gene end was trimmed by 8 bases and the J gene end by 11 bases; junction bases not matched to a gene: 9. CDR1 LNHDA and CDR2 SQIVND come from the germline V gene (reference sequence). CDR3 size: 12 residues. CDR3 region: CASGQGIGGAFF. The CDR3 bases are TGTGCCAGTGGACAGGGGATCGGAGGGGCTTTCTTT.

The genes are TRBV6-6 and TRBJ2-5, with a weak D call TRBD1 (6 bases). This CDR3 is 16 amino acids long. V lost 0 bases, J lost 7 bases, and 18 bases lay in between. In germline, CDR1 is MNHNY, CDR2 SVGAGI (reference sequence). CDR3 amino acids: CASSYSVKTGSGTQYF. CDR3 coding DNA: TGTGCCAGCAGTTACTCAGTTAAGACAGGCTCGGGGACCCAGTACTTC.

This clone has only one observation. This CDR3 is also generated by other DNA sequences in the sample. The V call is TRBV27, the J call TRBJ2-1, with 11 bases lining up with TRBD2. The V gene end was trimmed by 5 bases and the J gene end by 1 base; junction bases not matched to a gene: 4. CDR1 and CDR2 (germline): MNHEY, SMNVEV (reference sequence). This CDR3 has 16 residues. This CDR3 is CASSPGTSGSYNEQFF. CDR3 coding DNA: TGTGCCAGCAGTCCCGGGACTAGCGGTTCCTACAATGAGCAGTTCTTC.

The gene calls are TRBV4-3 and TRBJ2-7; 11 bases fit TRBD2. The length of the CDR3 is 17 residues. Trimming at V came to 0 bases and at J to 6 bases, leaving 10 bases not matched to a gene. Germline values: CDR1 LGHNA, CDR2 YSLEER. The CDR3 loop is CASSQDISTSGKSEQYF. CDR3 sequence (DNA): TGCGCCAGCAGCCAAGACATCTCGACTAGCGGGAAGAGCGAGCAGTACTTC.

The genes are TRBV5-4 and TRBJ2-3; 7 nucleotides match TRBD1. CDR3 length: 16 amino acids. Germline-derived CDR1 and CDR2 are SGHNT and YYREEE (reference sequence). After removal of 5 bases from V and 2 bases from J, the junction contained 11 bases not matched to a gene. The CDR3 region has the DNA TGTGCCAGCAGGGCCGGGACAGCAGGGGCCACAGATACGCAGTATTTT. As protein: CASRAGTAGATDTQYF.

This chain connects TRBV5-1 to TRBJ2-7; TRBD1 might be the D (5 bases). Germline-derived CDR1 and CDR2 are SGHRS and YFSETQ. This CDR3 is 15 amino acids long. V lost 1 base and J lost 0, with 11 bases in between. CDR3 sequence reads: CASSLWGGSSYEQYF. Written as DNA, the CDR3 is TGCGCCAGCAGCTTGTGGGGCGGTAGCTCCTACGAGCAGTACTTC.

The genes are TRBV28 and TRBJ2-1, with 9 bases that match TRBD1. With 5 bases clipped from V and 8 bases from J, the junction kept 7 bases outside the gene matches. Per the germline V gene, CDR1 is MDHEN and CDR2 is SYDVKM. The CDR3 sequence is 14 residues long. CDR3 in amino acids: CASSPGTGSHEQFF. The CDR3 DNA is TGTGCCAGCAGTCCGGGGACAGGGTCCCATGAGCAGTTCTTC.

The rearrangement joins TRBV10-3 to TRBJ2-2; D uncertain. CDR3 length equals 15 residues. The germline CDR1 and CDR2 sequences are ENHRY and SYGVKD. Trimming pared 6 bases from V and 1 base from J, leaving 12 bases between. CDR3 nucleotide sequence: TGTGCCATCAGGAGTAAGAACGGGAACACCGGGGAGCTGTTTTTT. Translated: CAIRSKNGNTGELFF.

The CDR3: CASLLPRTNYGYTF. The CDR3 DNA reads TGTGCCAGCCTATTACCGCGCACAAACTATGGCTACACCTTC. V and J are TRBV28 and TRBJ1-2, with D hard to call. V was trimmed by 8 bases and J by 2 bases, leaving 15 bases between them. This CDR3 contains 14 residues. Germline-derived CDR1 and CDR2 are MDHEN and SYDVKM.